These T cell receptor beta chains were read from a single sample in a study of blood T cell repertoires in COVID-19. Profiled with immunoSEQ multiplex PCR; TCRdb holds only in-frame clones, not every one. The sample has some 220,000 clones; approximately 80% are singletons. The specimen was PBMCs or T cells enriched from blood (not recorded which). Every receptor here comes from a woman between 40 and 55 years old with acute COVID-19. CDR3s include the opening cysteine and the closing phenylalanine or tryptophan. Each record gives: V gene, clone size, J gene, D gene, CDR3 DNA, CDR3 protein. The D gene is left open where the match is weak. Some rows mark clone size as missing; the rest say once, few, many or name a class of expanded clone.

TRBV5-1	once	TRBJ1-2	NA	TGCGCCAGCAGCTTGGGTCAGATCAACTATGGCTACACCTTC	CASSLGQINYGYTF
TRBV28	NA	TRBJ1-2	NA	TGTGCCAGCAGTTCTCCTACAGCTACCCATGGCTACACCTTC	CASSSPTATHGYTF
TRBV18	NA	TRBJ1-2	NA	TGTGCCAGCTCACCACCGCAGGGGTTTCGTGGCTACACCTTC	CASSPPQGFRGYTF
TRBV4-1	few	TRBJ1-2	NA	TGCGCCAGCAGCCAGGGCAACAGGGATGGCTACACCTTC	CASSQGNRDGYTF
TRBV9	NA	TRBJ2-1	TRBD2	TGTGCCAGCAGCGTAGGGACTAGCGGGAGTAATGAGCAGTTCTTC	CASSVGTSGSNEQFF
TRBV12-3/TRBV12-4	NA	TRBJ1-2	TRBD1	TGTGCCAGCACCCCGGGACAGGTGGTCTACACCTTC	CASTPGQVVYTF
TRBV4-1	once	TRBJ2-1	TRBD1	TGCGCCAGCAGCCAAGCGGGGGACAGGGGTTATCCTGAGCAGTTCTTC	CASSQAGDRGYPEQFF
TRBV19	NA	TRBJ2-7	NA	TGTGCCAGTAGTACACACCCAACAAGGAGCTACGAGCAGTACTTC	CASSTHPTRSYEQYF
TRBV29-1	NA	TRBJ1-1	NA	TGCAGCGTTAGGTCAGGGAACACTGAAGCTTTCTTT	CSVRSGNTEAFF
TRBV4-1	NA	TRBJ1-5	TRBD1	TGCGCCAGCAGCCAAGTATACGGACAGGGGCAACAGCCCCAGCATTTT	CASSQVYGQGQQPQHF
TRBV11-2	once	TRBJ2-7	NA	TGTGCCAGCAGGCATTACGATAGCTCCTACGAGCAGTACTTC	CASRHYDSSYEQYF
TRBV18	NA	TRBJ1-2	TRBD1	TGTGCCAGCTCAGGGACAGGTCGCTATGGCTACACCTTC	CASSGTGRYGYTF
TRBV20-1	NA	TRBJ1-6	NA	TGCAGTGCAATGCCCCAAAGCACCCTCCACTTT	CSAMPQSTLHF
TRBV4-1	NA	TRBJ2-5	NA	TGCGCCAGCAGCACCCGGGTTCTAGAGACCCAGTACTTC	CASSTRVLETQYF
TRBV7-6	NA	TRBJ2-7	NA	TGTGCCAGCAGCTTATACCCAGCGGGCTACGAGCAGTACTTC	CASSLYPAGYEQYF
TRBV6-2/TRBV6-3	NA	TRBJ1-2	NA	TGTGCCAGCAGTTACCCGTCGGCGCCGACAGACCGATTTAACTATGGCTACACCTTC	CASSYPSAPTDRFNYGYTF
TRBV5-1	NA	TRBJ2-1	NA	TGCGCCAGCAGCTTGGGAGCCCCCAATGAGCAGTTCTTC	CASSLGAPNEQFF
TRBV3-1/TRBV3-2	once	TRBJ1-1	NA	TGTGCCAGCAGCCAAGATCTCAGCACTGAAGCTTTCTTT	CASSQDLSTEAFF
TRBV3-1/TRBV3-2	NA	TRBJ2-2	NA	TGTGCCAGCAGCCATCAACCGACAGAGGAGCTGTTTTTT	CASSHQPTEELFF
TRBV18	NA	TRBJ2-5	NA	TGTGCCAGCTCACCAATCCGGGACAACCAAGAGACCCAGTACTTC	CASSPIRDNQETQYF
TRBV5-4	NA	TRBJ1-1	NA	TGTGCCAGCAGCTTGGAATTCCAGGGAGGTTTCTTT	CASSLEFQGGFF
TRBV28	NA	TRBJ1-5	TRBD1	TGTGCCAGCCTTAGAGGTGGCAGGGGGAATGGTCAGCCCCAGCATTTT	CASLRGGRGNGQPQHF
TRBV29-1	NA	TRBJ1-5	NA	TGCAGCGCTGGGGAGAGTAATGGTCAGCCCCAGCATTTT	CSAGESNGQPQHF
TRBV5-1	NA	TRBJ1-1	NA	TGCGCCAGCAGCCCGGAGTCGAACACTGAAGCTTTCTTT	CASSPESNTEAFF
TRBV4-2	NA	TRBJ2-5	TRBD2	TGTGCCAGCAGCGACGGGACTAGCGGGGGAACAGAGACCCAGTACTTC	CASSDGTSGGTETQYF
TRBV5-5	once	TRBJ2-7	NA	TGTGCCAGCAGTTCAGGGCCTTCCTACGAGCAGTACTTC	CASSSGPSYEQYF
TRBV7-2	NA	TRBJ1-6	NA	TGTGCCAGCAGCTTTCAAGGGGCGAGCTCCTATAATTCACCCCTCCACTTT	CASSFQGASSYNSPLHF
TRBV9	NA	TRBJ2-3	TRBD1	TGTGCCAGCAGCGTCGGGGGGACAGGGTACACAGATACGCAGTATTTT	CASSVGGTGYTDTQYF
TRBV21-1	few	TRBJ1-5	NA	TGTGCCAGCAGCAAACGGGTCCCCCAGGACAGGGATTTTCAGCCCCAGCATTTT	CASSKRVPQDRDFQPQHF
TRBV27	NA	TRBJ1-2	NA	TGTGCCAGCAGTTTAAGAACAGGGACCTATGGCTACACCTTC	CASSLRTGTYGYTF
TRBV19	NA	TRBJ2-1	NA	TGTGCCAGCCGGAGGGGCAGGGGGAATGAGCAGTTCTTC	CASRRGRGNEQFF
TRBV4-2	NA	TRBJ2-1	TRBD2	TGTGCCAGCAGCCAAGATTTGACTAGCGGGAGTGATGAGCAGTTCTTC	CASSQDLTSGSDEQFF
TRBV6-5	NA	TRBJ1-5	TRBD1	TGTGCCAGCAGTCCAGAGACAGGGAGGCCCCAGCATTTT	CASSPETGRPQHF
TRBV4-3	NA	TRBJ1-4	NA	TGCGCCAGCAGCCAAGATATACAGTTGGGTGAAAAACTGTTTTTT	CASSQDIQLGEKLFF
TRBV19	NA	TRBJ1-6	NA	TGTGCCAGTAGTATGATACAGGGTCGAGGAGTGGCACCCCTCCACTTT	CASSMIQGRGVAPLHF
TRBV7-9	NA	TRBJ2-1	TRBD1	TGTGCCAGCAGCTCAAGGACAGGGGACGACAATGAGCAGTTCTTC	CASSSRTGDDNEQFF
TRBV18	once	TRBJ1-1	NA	TGTGCCAGCTCACCACCGGCGACAGCTGAAGCTTTCTTT	CASSPPATAEAFF